This is a list of T cell receptor beta chains from one sample in a study of patients and donors after allogeneic stem cell transplantation. Via MiXCR, TCRdb re-called the RT-PCR reads, giving one row per CDR3 protein. The sample includes some 87,000 distinct CDR3 sequences, 48% of them seen just once. The sequenced sample consisted of blood, either unsorted or a sorted T cell fraction (not recorded which). Source of these receptors: a human donor who was either an allogeneic HSCT recipient or a stem cell or donor lymphocyte infusion donor (not recorded which). It is not recorded whose cells these are; they may come from a transplant donor. Both conserved end residues are part of each CDR3. A D gene is named only where the DNA matches it firmly. For some rows the clone size is stated as once, few or many, or as a class when expanded; others skip it.

size: few
D: NA
V: TRBV12-3/TRBV12-4
J: TRBJ1-2
DNA: TGTGCCATCATTCAGACCGCCCCCGACACAGCTAACTATGGCTACACCTTC
CDR3: CAIIQTAPDTANYGYTF

size: NA
D: TRBD1
V: TRBV29-1
J: TRBJ1-2
DNA: TGCAGCTCCAGCGGGACAGGGGGATTCTATGGCTACACCTTC
CDR3: CSSSGTGGFYGYTF

size: NA
D: NA
V: TRBV5-4
J: TRBJ2-1
DNA: TGTGCCAGCAGCTTGGGCGGGCCATACAATGAGCAGTTCTTC
CDR3: CASSLGGPYNEQFF

size: few
D: TRBD1
V: TRBV12-3/TRBV12-4
J: TRBJ1-1
DNA: TGTGCCAGCAGAACCAGGGGGGGAGGAGCTTTCTTT
CDR3: CASRTRGGGAFF

size: NA
D: NA
V: TRBV19
J: TRBJ1-1
DNA: TGTGCCAGTAGTATAGTTCGGCCGAGGAACACTGAAGCTTTCTTT
CDR3: CASSIVRPRNTEAFF

size: NA
D: NA
V: TRBV6-6
J: TRBJ1-5
DNA: TGTGCCAGCAGTTCCCGGGAATCGTACAATCAGCCCCAGCATTTT
CDR3: CASSSRESYNQPQHF

size: NA
D: NA
V: TRBV30
J: TRBJ1-1
DNA: TGTGCCTGGAGGGAACCCGGGACCGCATCTTTCTTT
CDR3: CAWREPGTASFF

size: NA
D: NA
V: TRBV4-3
J: TRBJ1-1
DNA: TGCGCCAGCAGCCAAAGCCTCGGCGGGAACACTGAAGCTTTCTTT
CDR3: CASSQSLGGNTEAFF

size: NA
D: NA
V: TRBV27
J: TRBJ2-7
DNA: TGTGCCAGCGGATACTCACCTAGCAGCGAGCAGTACTTC
CDR3: CASGYSPSSEQYF

size: NA
D: TRBD1
V: TRBV7-2
J: TRBJ1-4
DNA: TGTGCCAGCAGCATGGGGACAGGGAATGAAAAACTGTTTTTT
CDR3: CASSMGTGNEKLFF

size: NA
D: NA
V: TRBV5-4
J: TRBJ1-1
DNA: TGTGCCAGCAGCTTGCCGACTCTTCTGAACACTGAAGCTTTCTTT
CDR3: CASSLPTLLNTEAFF

size: NA
D: NA
V: TRBV6-5
J: TRBJ1-4
DNA: TGTGCCAGCAGCTCAGACGGAACGGGAAATGAAAAACTGTTTTTT
CDR3: CASSSDGTGNEKLFF

size: NA
D: TRBD1
V: TRBV12-3/TRBV12-4
J: TRBJ1-2
DNA: TGTGCCAGCTTAAGGGGACAGAATGAAGTTGGCTACACCTTC
CDR3: CASLRGQNEVGYTF

size: NA
D: TRBD1
V: TRBV6-5
J: TRBJ1-1
DNA: TGTGCCAGCACCCCCGGGGACAGAATGAACACTGAAGCTTTCTTT
CDR3: CASTPGDRMNTEAFF

size: few
D: TRBD1
V: TRBV5-5
J: TRBJ1-1
DNA: TGTGCCAGCAGCTTCAGGGGGCGCTTGGGTTTGAACACTGAAGCTTTCTTT
CDR3: CASSFRGRLGLNTEAFF

size: NA
D: TRBD1
V: TRBV29-1
J: TRBJ2-1
DNA: TGCAGCGCTCTCCCGGACAGGGAATACAATGAGCAGTTCTTC
CDR3: CSALPDREYNEQFF

size: NA
D: NA
V: TRBV20-1
J: TRBJ1-1
DNA: TGCAGTGCTAGCAGCCCCTTCGACAGGCGGGGTGGGACTGAAGCTTTCTTT
CDR3: CSASSPFDRRGGTEAFF

size: NA
D: NA
V: TRBV28
J: TRBJ1-5
DNA: TGTGCCAGCAGTTTATCTTCCAGGGGTAATCAGCCCCAGCATTTT
CDR3: CASSLSSRGNQPQHF

size: NA
D: NA
V: TRBV6-1
J: TRBJ1-6
DNA: TGTGCCAGCCACGCGGAGCCCCGACCCCTCCACTTT
CDR3: CASHAEPRPLHF

size: NA
D: NA
V: TRBV27
J: TRBJ1-2
DNA: TGTGCCAGCAGCCTACGACCGGACTCCTACAGCTACACCTTC
CDR3: CASSLRPDSYSYTF

size: NA
D: NA
V: TRBV6-2/TRBV6-3
J: TRBJ1-5
DNA: TGTGCCAGCAGTTACCGGATACTCAATCAGCCCCAGCATTTT
CDR3: CASSYRILNQPQHF

size: NA
D: TRBD1
V: TRBV4-3
J: TRBJ1-2
DNA: TGCGCCAGCAGCCAATCCCGGACAGGGGGCAACTATGGCTACACCTTC
CDR3: CASSQSRTGGNYGYTF

size: NA
D: NA
V: TRBV27
J: TRBJ2-1
DNA: TGTGCCAGCAAGTATGGCGGGGAGCAGTTCTTC
CDR3: CASKYGGEQFF

size: NA
D: TRBD1
V: TRBV7-3
J: TRBJ2-2
DNA: TGTGCCAGCAGGGACAGGGGCACGAACACCGGGGAGCTGTTTTTT
CDR3: CASRDRGTNTGELFF

size: few
D: NA
V: TRBV10-3
J: TRBJ1-1
DNA: TGTGCCATCAGGGAGATTAGCACTGAAGCTTTCTTT
CDR3: CAIREISTEAFF

size: few
D: TRBD1
V: TRBV27
J: TRBJ1-5
DNA: TGTGCCAGCAGTTTATCGGGGGACAGGGCGGGCAATCAGCCCCAGCATTTT
CDR3: CASSLSGDRAGNQPQHF

size: few
D: NA
V: TRBV11-2
J: TRBJ2-3
DNA: TGTGCCAGCAGCTTAGCGGAGGGGGATACGCAGTATTTT
CDR3: CASSLAEGDTQYF

size: NA
D: NA
V: TRBV19
J: TRBJ2-1
DNA: TGTGCCAGTAGTATAAGAGCGGACTCCTACAATGAGCAGTTCTTC
CDR3: CASSIRADSYNEQFF

size: NA
D: NA
V: TRBV9
J: TRBJ1-2
DNA: TGTGCCAGCTACACCTATAACTATGGCTACACCTTC
CDR3: CASYTYNYGYTF

size: NA
D: NA
V: TRBV20-1
J: TRBJ1-5
DNA: TGCAGTGCTAGAAGGGGGGACCAGCCCCAGCATTTT
CDR3: CSARRGDQPQHF

size: once
D: NA
V: TRBV5-6
J: TRBJ2-2
DNA: TGTGCCAGCAGCCGGTTGGTATCCGAGGGGATAAAGAACACCGGGGAGCTGTTTTTT
CDR3: CASSRLVSEGIKNTGELFF

size: few
D: TRBD1
V: TRBV12-3/TRBV12-4
J: TRBJ1-5
DNA: TGTGCCAGCAGTTTAGCGCAGGGGGCGAGCAATCAGCCCCAGCATTTT
CDR3: CASSLAQGASNQPQHF

size: few
D: NA
V: TRBV20-1
J: TRBJ1-6
DNA: TGCAGTGCTAGAGATAGTAGCTCCTATAATTCACCCCTCCACTTT
CDR3: CSARDSSSYNSPLHF